This T cell receptor beta chain was sequenced in a study of blood T cell repertoires in COVID-19. Across the study: COVID-19 samples from acute and convalescent phases originated in the United States, Italy and Spain.

Germline-derived CDR1 and CDR2 are SGHRS and YFSETQ. The CDR3 is 15 amino acids. V lost 4 bases and J lost 0, with 12 bases in between. Measured with immunoSEQ multiplex PCR; TCRdb has only the in-frame clones, and not every one. Of some 87,000 clones listed, approximately 89% were seen once; the top ten hold roughly a sixth. Sequenced sample: peripheral blood. This receptor was taken from a human donor in a cohort sampled during active COVID-19. The chain carries TRBV5-1 and TRBJ2-3, with a weak D call TRBD1 (5 bases). Here the CDR3 reads CASSLDDSSTDTQYF. The CDR3 DNA reads TGCGCCAGCAGCCTGGATGACAGTAGCACAGATACGCAGTATTTT.